Reported below is one T cell receptor (beta chain). What it binds is not known. Then a second PCR, running about 6 to 12 cycles, was carried out with a sample-barcoded 5' primer and a J-beta primer mix. Each CDR3 protein gets one entry after TCRdb re-called the 5' RACE reads with MiXCR. The table records 550,000 to 800,000 distinct CDR3 sequences, about 21% of them present only once. This CDR3 region has 13 residues. The V end lost 6 bases, the J end lost 4 bases, and 13 bases lay between the germline ends. The germline V gene has CDR1 SQVTM and CDR2 ANQGSEA. These data come from a study of blood T cells in healthy people across ages. General study findings and limits: Donors of long life had a larger count of naive CD4+ cells and greater diversity than aged donors. The lack of PBMC sorting stopped any conclusive naive versus antigen-experienced comparison. The recorded TCR beta diversity per million T cells decreased in a roughly linear manner with age.

The specimen was blood. The genes are TRBV29-1 and TRBJ2-1; no definite D call. The source of this sequence is a man between 65 and 85 years old in good health. This CDR3 is CSVHPDVYNEQFF. CDR3 bases: TGCAGCGTCCACCCAGATGTGTACAATGAGCAGTTCTTC.